This note documents a single T cell receptor beta chain sequence. Its antigen is unidentified. The data originate from a study of PD-L1 blockade in urothelial cancer. Study-wide background: T cells were recovered from blood samples at a median of around 130,000.

Study-wide results and caveats: Better progression-free and overall survival followed lower pretreatment blood clonality.

As for time point: peripheral blood 6 weeks after treatment start. Patients were diagnosed with urothelial carcinoma, either locally advanced or metastatic. Germline CDR1 is GTSNPN and CDR2 is SVGIG (reference sequence). V gave up 2 bases and J gave up 8 bases; unmatched junction bases: 7. The CDR3 covers 14 residues. Repertoires were generated with immunoSEQ multiplex PCR, while TCRdb's copy carries only in-frame clones and drops some. The table has tens of thousands of clones, approximately 83% seen once; the top ten hold less than 11%. The receptor was derived from a man between 60 and 70 years old with urothelial cancer. The source was PBMCs, collected around atezolizumab (anti-PD-L1) treatment. This rearrangement joins TRBV30 to TRBJ1-4; 8 bases align to TRBD1. CDR3 sequence: CAWSRAGGSEKLFF. The CDR3 DNA is TGTGCCTGGAGTCGGGCAGGGGGCTCCGAAAAACTGTTTTTT.